These 20 T cell receptor beta chains originate from one sample sequenced in a study of blood T cell repertoires in COVID-19. Repertoires were generated with immunoSEQ multiplex PCR, while TCRdb's copy carries only in-frame clones and drops some. The table has a few hundred thousand clones, 80% to 90% seen once. Sample: peripheral blood. These receptors originate from a woman aged 40 to 49 who had recovered from COVID-19.

In this sample, this clone turned up once. This sequence joins TRBV5-1 and TRBJ2-1; 11 bases agree with TRBD1. Germline V gene data show CDR1 as SGHRS and CDR2 as YFSETQ. The V and J ends lost 4 bases and 0 bases, in that order; junction bases with no gene match: 3. The length of the CDR3 is 16 residues. CDR3 sequence: CASSRGTGGSYNEQFF. The CDR3 DNA reads as TGCGCCAGCAGCCGGGGGACAGGGGGCTCCTACAATGAGCAGTTCTTC.

The V call is TRBV2, the J call TRBJ2-3; possible D gene TRBD1, 5 bases. Germline V gene sequence: CDR1 SNHLY, CDR2 FYNNEI. V lost 3 bases and J 4 bases, leaving 20 bases between the germline ends. The CDR3 covers 17 residues. CDR3 sequence reads: CASSDFSRSGAPDTQYF. The CDR3 nucleotides are TGTGCCAGCAGTGATTTTTCCAGGAGTGGGGCCCCAGATACGCAGTATTTT.

The table lists this clone with a few counts. Other DNA sequences in this sample translate to the same CDR3. The chain uses TRBV3-1 (or the pseudogene TRBV3-2) and TRBJ1-1; D remains unclear. The germline gives CDR1 LGHDT, CDR2 YNNKEL (reference sequence). Deletions cut 3 bases from V and 5 bases from J, with 10 bases between. The CDR3 contains 13 residues. For the CDR3, the DNA is TGTGCCAGCAGCCAGGGCGGAGGGACTGAAGCTTTCTTT. This codes for CASSQGGGTEAFF.

The rearrangement links TRBV10-3 to TRBJ2-7; a weak D match, TRBD2 (6 bases). CDR3 size: 13 residues. The germline CDR1 and CDR2 sequences are ENHRY and SYGVKD. Trimming removed 3 bases at V and 2 bases at J, with 8 bases between. CDR3 bases: TGTGCCATCAGTGACGGGACTGCCTACGAGCAGTACTTC. Its translation: CAISDGTAYEQYF.

The chain carries TRBV5-4 and TRBJ2-2, with 10 bases lining up with TRBD1. Germline CDR1 SGHNT, CDR2 YYREEE (reference sequence). The CDR3 consists of 15 residues. Trimming at V came to 2 bases and at J to 5 bases, leaving 3 bases not matched to a gene. The CDR3 protein is CASSFRTGGTGELFF. The CDR3 nucleotides are TGTGCCAGCAGCTTTAGGACAGGGGGGACCGGGGAGCTGTTTTTT.

The rearrangement joins TRBV9 to TRBJ2-2, with D tentatively TRBD2 (5 bases). V was clipped by 4 bases and J by 4 bases, with 14 bases between them. CDR1 SGDLS and CDR2 YYNGEE come from the germline V gene. CDR3 size: 15 residues. CDR3 DNA sequence: TGTGCCAGCAGCCCACATACCGCGGGCACCGGGGAGCTGTTTTTT. This translates into CASSPHTAGTGELFF.

V and J are TRBV2 and TRBJ2-2; 8 nucleotides align to TRBD1. The trim removed 10 bases at V and 6 bases at J, leaving 10 bases unmatched. This CDR3 contains 14 residues. CDR1 is SNHLY and CDR2 is FYNNEI in the germline V gene. Here the CDR3 reads CATSARGQSGELFF. For the CDR3, the DNA is TGTGCCACCTCAGCCAGGGGGCAATCCGGGGAGCTGTTTTTT.

The V and J genes are TRBV9 and TRBJ2-3, with 14 bases identical to TRBD2. CDR1 is SGDLS, CDR2 YYNGEE, per germline. J lost 4 bases, V lost 5 bases, and 12 bases had no gene match. This CDR3 spans 18 amino acids. CDR3 DNA sequence: TGTGCCAGCAGTACCGGGACTAGCGGGAGACTTTTCCCAGATACGCAGTATTTT. It translates to CASSTGTSGRLFPDTQYF.

This clone turned up a few times. The chain uses TRBV28 and TRBJ2-3; 7 bases line up with TRBD1. J was trimmed by 3 bases and V by 2 bases; bases with no gene match: 8. This CDR3 region has 16 residues. The germline V gene encodes CDR1 MDHEN and CDR2 SYDVKM. CDR3: CASSLDGTVLTDTQYF. The CDR3 DNA reads as TGTGCCAGCAGTTTAGATGGGACAGTTCTTACAGATACGCAGTATTTT.

This chain joins TRBV14 and TRBJ1-4; possibly TRBD1 for D (6 bases). Germline CDR1 SGHDN, CDR2 FVKESK. This CDR3 has 14 residues. V lost 1 base and J lost 10, with 13 bases in between. The CDR3 DNA sequence: TGTGCCAGCAGCCAAGTCAACAGGGATGGAAAACTGTTTTTT. It specifies CASSQVNRDGKLFF.

The V and J genes are TRBV19 and TRBJ1-2; the D is unclear. Germline CDR1 LNHDA, CDR2 SQIVND (reference sequence). The CDR3 totals 13 residues. V lost 2 bases and J 2 bases, leaving 6 bases between the germline ends. The chain's CDR3 is CASSIQRNYGYTF. The CDR3 DNA sequence: TGTGCCAGTAGTATACAACGGAACTATGGCTACACCTTC.

The chain uses TRBV5-6 and TRBJ1-2; D not resolved. CDR3 length equals 13 residues. The V end was cut by 5 bases, the J end by 8 bases, with 16 bases between. Per germline, CDR1 SGHDT and CDR2 YYEEEE. CDR3 nucleotide sequence: TGTGCCAGCAGTCTGGTAGACGGGTCCGGCTACACCTTC. This gives the protein CASSLVDGSGYTF.

The chain has TRBV2 and TRBJ1-2; 9 nucleotides match TRBD1. V was clipped by 8 bases and J by 5 bases; unmatched bases: 9. CDR3 length equals 14 residues. CDR1 is SNHLY, CDR2 FYNNEI, per germline. CDR3 DNA: TGTGCCAGCTACCCGGACAGGGGAGTGTATGGCTACACCTTC. Translated, it gives CASYPDRGVYGYTF.

This sequence joins TRBV19 and TRBJ2-1; the match to TRBD2 covers 10 bases. J was trimmed by 6 bases and V by 1 base; bases with no gene match: 3. CDR3 size: 15 residues. The germline V gene has CDR1 LNHDA and CDR2 SQIVND (reference sequence). CDR3 amino acids: CASSIASGRANEQFF. The CDR3 bases are TGTGCCAGTAGTATAGCCAGCGGGAGGGCCAATGAGCAGTTCTTC.

The rearrangement links TRBV28 to TRBJ1-2, with D possibly TRBD1 on 5 matching bases. Looked up from germline, CDR1 is MDHEN and CDR2 is SYDVKM. Trimming left V 5 bases short and J 8 bases short, with 24 bases between. CDR3 length: 16 amino acids. CDR3 sequence reads: CASSLISSGSGRGYTF. The CDR3 DNA follows: TGTGCCAGCAGTCTCATATCCTCAGGGTCGGGGAGGGGCTACACCTTC.

This clone was recorded once. This chain uses TRBV5-1 with TRBJ2-7; D is perhaps TRBD1 (6 bases). This CDR3 is built from 16 residues. Looked up from germline, CDR1 is SGHRS and CDR2 is YFSETQ. The V gene lost 1 base and the J gene lost 0 bases, with 14 bases spanning the gap. The CDR3 DNA reads as TGCGCCAGCAGCTTGTTTCGACAGGCCCCCTCCTACGAGCAGTACTTC. This gives the protein CASSLFRQAPSYEQYF.

The V call is TRBV6-5, the J call TRBJ2-7; TRBD2 aligns across 11 bases. Germline V CDR1 and CDR2: MNHEY, SVGAGI. V shed 5 bases, J shed 4 bases, and the junction held 4 bases outside the gene matches. The CDR3 spans 14 residues. CDR3: CASSKTSGIYEQYV. The CDR3 DNA reads TGTGCCAGCAGTAAGACTAGCGGGATATACGAGCAGTACGTC.

This chain joins TRBV2 and TRBJ1-1; TRBD1 might be the D (6 bases). Trimming removed 8 bases at V and 0 bases at J, with 13 bases between. Germline V gene lookup returns CDR1 SNHLY and CDR2 FYNNEI. The CDR3 length is 14 residues. DNA for the CDR3: TGTGCCAGCTCAATACAGGGACTGAACACTGAAGCTTTCTTT. This gives the protein CASSIQGLNTEAFF.

V is TRBV11-2 and J is TRBJ2-2, with 7 bases aligning to TRBD1. Germline CDR1 SGHAT, CDR2 FQNNGV. The CDR3 extends over 14 amino acids. Trimming removed 5 bases from V and 4 bases from J; junction bases left unmatched: 4. DNA for the CDR3: TGTGCCAGCAGCAACCGGGACAGCACCGGGGAGCTGTTTTTT. Translating it yields CASSNRDSTGELFF. The full variable domain, with the rest looked up from reference TRBV11-2 and TRBJ2-2, is EAGVAQSPRYKIIEKRQSVAFWCNPISGHATLYWYQQILGQGPKLLIQFQNNGVVDDSQLPKDRFSAERLKGVDSTLKIQPAKLEDSAVYLCASSNRDSTGELFFGEGSRLTVL.

The chain recombines TRBV4-2 with TRBJ1-2; 7 nucleotides match TRBD1. This CDR3 is built from 15 residues. Trimming took 1 base from V and 7 from J; bases not matched to a gene: 9. Germline CDR1 is LGHNA and CDR2 is YNFKEQ. CDR3 loop: CASSQGTDRVSGYTF. DNA for the CDR3: TGTGCCAGCAGCCAAGGAACCGACAGGGTTTCTGGCTACACCTTC.